This T cell receptor (beta chain) originates from a study of cytomegalovirus exposure and HLA in healthy donors. Study outcomes and limitations: Highest at DRB1 and lowest at HLA-C, TCR association rates differed among HLA loci in a later analysis. Several of the most significant clusters appeared linked to common viral pathogens, based on a later analysis.

This PCR relied on a set of 60 Vbeta primers and 13 Jbeta primers. Assay: immunoSEQ multiplex PCR; the TCRdb copy retains only in-frame clones and omits some. The repertoire holds about 150,000 clones, approximately 80% seen once, with 5% to 6.5% in the top ten. Details on this clone: Its antigen is still unknown.

CDR1 SGHNT and CDR2 YYREEE come from the germline V gene (reference sequence). This CDR3 is 16 amino acids long. V lost 4 bases and J 0 bases, leaving 14 bases between the germline ends. The J gene is TRBJ1-5, the V gene TRBV5-4; D may be TRBD1 (6 bases). Material for sequencing was PBMCs. The receptor was isolated from a man aged 25-40 years in good health and CMV-seropositive. The CDR3 nucleotides read TGTGCCAGCAGCAAGACCCAGGGACATAGCAATCAGCCCCAGCATTTT. This sequence encodes CASSKTQGHSNQPQHF.